A single sample gave rise to the 27 T cell receptor beta chains below, sequenced in a study of OX40 agonist ivuxolimab in advanced cancers. This table comes from immunoSEQ multiplex PCR, and its TCRdb copy is limited to in-frame clones, with some not included. The sample yields fewer than 35,000 clones, about four fifths seen once. The specimen comprised CD4+ or CD8+ T cells sorted from blood, sampled in a trial of the OX40 agonist ivuxolimab. The receptor set was obtained from an adult with an advanced solid tumor such as melanoma, head and neck, liver or kidney cancer.

The J gene is TRBJ2-7, the V gene TRBV6-6; D unresolved. V lost 8 bases to trimming and J lost 4 bases, with 12 bases between them. Germline loops: CDR1 MNHNY, CDR2 SVGAGI (reference sequence). This CDR3 spans 12 amino acids. The CDR3 protein is CASGDPTYEQYF. CDR3 nucleotides: TGTGCCAGCGGGGATCCTACTTACGAGCAGTACTTC.

CDR3 coding DNA: TGCGCCAGCAGCCCACTAGGGTTCAGGGAGCAGTTCTTC. It yields the protein CASSPLGFREQFF. The chain joins TRBV4-1 to TRBJ2-1, with a possible D match to TRBD2 (5 bases). V lost 4 bases and J lost 10, with 14 bases in between. The CDR3 has 13 residues. Germline V lookup: CDR1 MGHRA, CDR2 YSYEKL.

This chain uses TRBV10-3 with TRBJ1-5; D may be TRBD1 (5 bases). The CDR3 has 13 amino acids. Germline loops: CDR1 ENHRY, CDR2 SYGVKD. V shed 7 bases and J shed 7 bases, with 14 bases lying between them. Here the CDR3 DNA reads TGTGCCATCATGCAGGGTGAAAACCAGCCCCAGCATTTT. It translates to CAIMQGENQPQHF.

The chain joins TRBV7-3 to TRBJ2-7; the D gene is possibly TRBD2 (6 bases). From germline, CDR1 is SGHTA and CDR2 FQGTGA. CDR3 size: 12 residues. The V end lost 3 bases, the J end lost 4 bases, and 7 bases lay between the germline ends. In nucleotides, the CDR3 is TGTGCCAGCAGCTTTGGGAGGTACGAGCAGTACTTC. As protein: CASSFGRYEQYF.

The V and J genes are TRBV1 and TRBJ1-1. TRBV1 corresponds to a pseudogene. CDR3 size: 15 residues. CDR3 loop: CTSSQETEMNTEAFF. In DNA form, the CDR3 reads TGCACCAGCAGCCAAGAGACCGAAATGAACACTGAAGCTTTCTTT.

Written as DNA, the CDR3 is TGTGCCAGCAGTCACCCGGGACAGAACACTGAAGCTTTCTTT. Protein sequence: CASSHPGQNTEAFF. The gene calls are TRBV6-6 and TRBJ1-1, with TRBD1 as a possible D gene (6 bases). The CDR3 has 14 amino acids. V was shortened by 5 bases and J by 1 base, with 11 bases between the two germline ends. The germline V gene encodes CDR1 MNHNY and CDR2 SVGAGI (reference sequence).

The chain recombines TRBV6-1 with TRBJ2-7; D unclear. V was trimmed by 2 bases and J by 0 bases, leaving 8 bases between them. Germline-derived CDR1 and CDR2 are MNHNS and SASEGT. The CDR3 is made up of 14 amino acids. CDR3 protein: CASSEWTISYEQYF. CDR3 sequence (DNA): TGTGCCAGCAGTGAATGGACCATCTCCTACGAGCAGTACTTC.

This rearrangement joins TRBV29-1 to TRBJ2-1, with TRBD2 matching 13 bases. The germline V gene has CDR1 SQVTM and CDR2 ANQGSEA. The CDR3 is 15 amino acids. V lost 0 bases, J lost 15 bases, and 11 bases stayed unmatched. The CDR3 bases are TGCAGCGTTGAAGAGGGCACTAGCGGGGGGGCCTCAACGTTCTTC. This sequence encodes CSVEEGTSGGASTFF.

Written as DNA, the CDR3 is TGTGCCACCAGCAGGCCGGGACAGGGAGACTACGAGCAGTACTTC. This gives the protein CATSRPGQGDYEQYF. V and J are TRBV15 and TRBJ2-7; 9 positions agree with TRBD1. Trimming cost V 3 bases and J 3 bases; bases outside gene matches: 6. Germline CDR1 and CDR2: LNHNV and YYDKDF (reference sequence). The CDR3 is made up of 15 amino acids.

In the case of this clone: The same CDR3 can be traced to other DNA sequences in this sample. The V gene is TRBV28, the J gene TRBJ2-6; the D is unclear. The ends were cut back, 5 bases at V and 0 bases at J, with 5 bases in the middle. The CDR3 length is 14 residues. Germline V lookup: CDR1 MDHEN, CDR2 SYDVKM. CDR3 sequence reads: CASSLSSGANVLTF. CDR3 coding DNA: TGTGCCAGCAGTCTAAGCTCTGGGGCCAACGTCCTGACTTTC.

The rearrangement joins TRBV5-4 to TRBJ2-7, with 11 bases matching TRBD1. CDR3 length: 16 amino acids. V lost 3 bases and J lost 3; bases outside the gene matches: 8. Germline CDR1 reads SGHNT; CDR2 reads YYREEE (reference sequence). The CDR3: CASSYRTGGALYEQYF. DNA for the CDR3: TGTGCCAGCAGCTACCGGACAGGGGGCGCCCTCTACGAGCAGTACTTC.

The chain links TRBV11-3 to TRBJ2-1, with 11 nucleotides matching TRBD1. V was pared by 0 bases and J by 8 bases, with 0 bases of the junction left unmatched. Germline V gene sequence: CDR1 SGHNT, CDR2 YENEEA. The CDR3 has 14 residues. Here the CDR3 DNA reads TGTGCCAGCAGCTTAGAGGGACAGGGGGATGAGCAGTTCTTC. Translating gives CASSLEGQGDEQFF.

This clone was seen more than once but under ten times. This chain connects TRBV5-6 to TRBJ2-2; possibly TRBD1 for D (6 bases). Trimming removed 4 bases from V and 7 bases from J, with 23 bases in between. Germline CDR1 SGHDT, CDR2 YYEEEE. The CDR3 extends over 17 amino acids. The DNA for the CDR3 is TGTGCCAGCAGCCCACTCCAGGGGTCCTTAACCGTCGGGGAGCTGTTTTTT. Protein product: CASSPLQGSLTVGELFF.

The chain employs TRBV4-1 and TRBJ2-3; D is uncertain. With 4 bases removed from V and 4 bases from J, the gap between germline ends came to 12 bases. Per germline, CDR1 MGHRA and CDR2 YSYEKL. CDR3 size: 14 residues. The CDR3 DNA sequence: TGCGCCAGCAGCCCGGGCGTCCTGGCAGATACGCAGTATTTT. Protein: CASSPGVLADTQYF.

CDR3 sequence reads: CSVSGKPFHGMNTEAFF. The CDR3, as DNA: TGCAGCGTTTCTGGGAAACCTTTCCATGGGATGAACACTGAAGCTTTCTTT. The chain carries TRBV29-1 and TRBJ1-1; D gene uncertain. In germline, CDR1 is SQVTM, CDR2 ANQGSEA. V was shortened by 5 bases and J by 0 bases, with 22 bases between the two germline ends. This CDR3 spans 17 amino acids.

This chain joins TRBV4-3 and TRBJ2-5; D is ambiguous. V lost 1 base, J lost 4 bases, and 4 bases lay in between. The CDR3 runs to 12 residues. Germline lookup yields CDR1 LGHNA and CDR2 YSLEER. The CDR3 DNA reads as TGCGCCAGCAGCCAAGGGACAGAGACCCAGTACTTC. Its translation is CASSQGTETQYF.

The chain is built from TRBV19 and TRBJ2-3, with 9 bases aligning to TRBD1. The junction had 3 bases not matched to a gene; V was cut back by 6 bases and J by 8 bases. Germline CDR1 and CDR2: LNHDA and SQIVND (reference sequence). The CDR3 runs to 12 residues. The CDR3 DNA follows: TGTGCCAGTAGCTACAGGGGGCTTACGCAGTATTTT. Amino acids: CASSYRGLTQYF. Full variable domain (missing parts from reference TRBV19 and TRBJ2-3): DGGITQSPKYLFRKEGQNVTLSCEQNLNHDAMYWYRQDPGQGLRLIYYSQIVNDFQKGDIAEGYSVSREKKESFPLTVTSAQKNPTAFYLCASSYRGLTQYFGPGTRLTVL.

This sequence joins TRBV6-5 and TRBJ2-7, with unresolved D. V lost 7 bases and J 7 bases, leaving 17 bases between the germline ends. The V gene's germline CDR1 is MNHEY and CDR2 SVGAGI. This CDR3 comprises 13 residues. The CDR3 DNA sequence: TGTGCCAGCAAAGGAAACGCGCTGTGGGAGCAGTACTTC. Residues: CASKGNALWEQYF.

The chain couples TRBV5-1 to TRBJ2-3, with TRBD2 matching 12 bases. Losses at the gene ends were 1 base for V and 1 base for J; bases not matched to a gene: 1. Germline CDR1 SGHRS, CDR2 YFSETQ. This CDR3 region has 16 residues. The CDR3 is CASSLTSGGRTDTQYF. In nucleotides, the CDR3 is TGCGCCAGCAGCTTGACTAGCGGGGGGCGCACAGATACGCAGTATTTT.

The chain is built from TRBV6-5 and TRBJ2-7, with TRBD1 matching 7 bases. The CDR3 length is 14 residues. The germline V gene encodes CDR1 MNHEY and CDR2 SVGAGI. V was pared by 8 bases and J by 5 bases, with 12 bases of the junction left unmatched. CDR3 sequence reads: CASGETGSEDEQYF. The CDR3 nucleotides are TGTGCCAGCGGTGAGACAGGGTCGGAGGACGAGCAGTACTTC.

The chain uses TRBV29-1 and TRBJ2-5; 14 positions agree with TRBD2. With V trimmed by 7 bases and J by 7 bases, 5 bases remained unmatched. Germline values: CDR1 SQVTM, CDR2 ANQGSEA. This CDR3 has 13 residues. CDR3 DNA: TGCAGCGCCCTGACTAGCGGGGGGGGGACCCAGTACTTC. It translates to CSALTSGGGTQYF.

The chain links TRBV11-3 to TRBJ2-3; D is perhaps TRBD1 (6 bases). V was clipped by 4 bases and J by 0 bases, with 14 bases between them. The CDR3 sequence is 16 residues long. Germline CDR1 reads SGHNT; CDR2 reads YENEEA. The CDR3 protein is CASSSQGQSSTDTQYF. The CDR3 DNA reads as TGTGCCAGCAGCTCCCAGGGGCAATCTAGCACAGATACGCAGTATTTT.

The rearrangement joins TRBV13 to TRBJ2-2; 8 bases map to TRBD1. Germline lookup yields CDR1 PRHDT and CDR2 FYEKMQ (reference sequence). With V trimmed by 5 bases and J by 2 bases, 10 bases remained unmatched. The CDR3 has 17 amino acids. The CDR3 region has the DNA TGTGCCAGCAGCCGTAGAACCGGGACAGGTAACACCGGGGAGCTGTTTTTT. Its translation: CASSRRTGTGNTGELFF.

The chain carries TRBV6-5 and TRBJ1-5, with D possibly matching TRBD1 (5 bases). Germline CDR1 MNHEY, CDR2 SVGAGI. The ends were cut back, 7 bases at V and 3 bases at J, with 10 bases in the middle. The CDR3 loop spans 13 amino acids. CDR3 coding DNA: TGTGCCAGCACACCGGGGCCCAATCAGCCCCAGCATTTT. It codes for CASTPGPNQPQHF.

The CDR3 DNA reads TGTGCCAGCAGTGACACGTCCTCCTACACAGATACGCAGTATTTT. Encoded protein: CASSDTSSYTDTQYF. The chain has TRBV2 and TRBJ2-3; no definite D call. This CDR3 is 15 amino acids long. Germline CDR1 is SNHLY and CDR2 is FYNNEI. Trimming shortened V by 3 bases and J by 2 bases, and 12 bases separated the two germline ends.

The chain carries TRBV28 and TRBJ1-2, with D perhaps TRBD1 (6 bases). The length of the CDR3 is 12 residues. Germline lookup yields CDR1 MDHEN and CDR2 SYDVKM. Trimming stripped 8 bases from V and 3 bases from J, with 10 bases between. The DNA of the CDR3 is TGTGCCAGCGGGGGCACGGACTATGGCTACACCTTC. Encoded protein: CASGGTDYGYTF.

The V and J genes are TRBV7-3 and TRBJ2-3; TRBD2 matches 8 bases. Per germline, CDR1 SGHTA and CDR2 FQGTGA. The CDR3 runs 18 residues. The V gene end was trimmed by 5 bases and the J gene end by 0 bases; junction bases not matched to a gene: 13. CDR3 region: CASSPTGGGQTSTDTQYF. The DNA for the CDR3 is TGTGCCAGCAGCCCAACGGGGGGGGGCCAGACTAGCACAGATACGCAGTATTTT.